Listed here are 19 T cell receptor beta chains from one sample, sequenced in a study of blood T cell repertoires in COVID-19. Produced via immunoSEQ multiplex PCR; TCRdb's table is partial and in-frame only. The sample yields about 110,000 clones, around three quarters seen once. Sequencing was done on a sample of peripheral blood. These receptors were taken from a human donor in a cohort sampled during active or convalescent COVID-19.

The rearrangement uses TRBV7-2 and TRBJ1-1, with a possible D match to TRBD1 (5 bases). This CDR3 region has 13 residues. V shed 3 bases and J shed 6 bases, with 11 bases lying between them. The germline gives CDR1 SGHTA, CDR2 FQGNSA. The chain's CDR3 is CASSFAGWSEAFF. The CDR3 bases are TGTGCCAGCAGCTTCGCAGGGTGGTCTGAAGCTTTCTTT.

This chain uses TRBV5-4 with TRBJ1-6; TRBD1 is a possible D gene (5 bases). This CDR3 has 15 residues. Germline V gives CDR1 SGHNT, CDR2 YYREEE (reference sequence). V shed 5 bases and J shed 4 bases, with 13 bases lying between them. CDR3 amino acids: CASRILTDYNSPLHF. The CDR3 DNA reads TGTGCCAGCAGAATCCTGACAGATTATAATTCACCCCTCCACTTT.

V gene TRBV3-1 (or the pseudogene TRBV3-2) combines with J gene TRBJ1-5; 9 bases agree with TRBD1. V gave up 2 bases and J gave up 2 bases; unmatched junction bases: 1. This CDR3 region has 15 residues. The V gene's germline CDR1 is LGHDT and CDR2 YNNKEL (reference sequence). The CDR3 coding sequence is TGTGCCAGCAGCCAAACAGGGGGCCGCAATCAGCCCCAGCATTTT. Protein sequence: CASSQTGGRNQPQHF.

The chain combines TRBV24-1 with TRBJ2-5, with TRBD2 identical over 10 bases. This CDR3 contains 15 residues. Unmatched junction bases numbered 0, after V lost 2 bases and J lost 1 base. The V gene's germline CDR1 is KGHDR and CDR2 SFDVKD. CDR3 sequence: CATSDWTSGQETQYF. The CDR3 DNA follows: TGTGCCACCAGTGATTGGACTAGCGGCCAAGAGACCCAGTACTTC.

This chain's CDR3 is CASSLMGGGRYEQYF. As DNA, the CDR3 is TGCGCCAGCAGCTTGATGGGAGGTGGGAGATACGAGCAGTACTTC. This chain links TRBV5-1 with TRBJ2-7; tentatively, D is TRBD2 (6 bases). Trimming left V 1 base short and J 4 bases short, with 15 bases between. The germline CDR1 and CDR2 sequences are SGHRS and YFSETQ. The length of the CDR3 is 15 residues.

The chain employs TRBV2 and TRBJ1-2, with 11 bases fitting TRBD1. The CDR3 totals 15 residues. CDR1 SNHLY and CDR2 FYNNEI come from the germline V gene. After removal of 9 bases from V and 0 bases from J, the junction contained 6 bases not matched to a gene. The DNA for the CDR3 is TGTGCCAGTAGGGACAGGGGGTTAGCTAACTATGGCTACACCTTC. Translating gives CASRDRGLANYGYTF.

This clone was found a few times. This chain links TRBV7-9 with TRBJ2-7; D unresolved. CDR3 length equals 13 residues. Trimming pared 6 bases from V and 3 bases from J, leaving 12 bases between. Germline CDR1 reads SEHNR; CDR2 reads FQNEAQ (reference sequence). The CDR3 DNA follows: TGTGCCAGCAGGGGCCAGTTGATCTACGAGCAGTACTTC. Translated, it gives CASRGQLIYEQYF. Using reference TRBV7-9 and TRBJ2-7 for the parts outside the CDR3, the full variable domain is DTGVSQNPRHKITKRGQNVTFRCDPISEHNRLYWYRQTLGQGPEFLTYFQNEAQLEKSRLLSDRFSAERPKGSFSTLEIQRTEQGDSAMYLCASRGQLIYEQYFGPGTRLTVT.

The V gene is TRBV28, the J gene TRBJ2-7, with 7 nucleotides matching TRBD2. V gave up 11 bases and J gave up 1 base; unmatched junction bases: 8. The CDR3 extends over 13 amino acids. Looked up from germline, CDR1 is MDHEN and CDR2 is SYDVKM. The CDR3 coding sequence is TGTGCCTCCATGGGGGGAGGGTCCTACGAGCAGTACTTC. This translates into CASMGGGSYEQYF.

The rearrangement joins TRBV3-1 (or the pseudogene TRBV3-2) to TRBJ2-7, with 13 bases fitting TRBD2. CDR3 size: 16 residues. Trimming removed 0 bases from V and 5 bases from J; junction bases left unmatched: 4. CDR1 is LGHDT and CDR2 is YNNKEL in the germline V gene (reference sequence). In DNA, the CDR3 is TGTGCCAGCAGCCAAGATCGGACTAGCGGGGGCCACGAGCAGTACTTC. Protein sequence: CASSQDRTSGGHEQYF.

The V and J genes are TRBV11-2 and TRBJ1-1, with 11 bases identical to TRBD1. This CDR3 comprises 14 residues. Germline lookup yields CDR1 SGHAT and CDR2 FQNNGV. V lost 5 bases to trimming and J lost 4 bases; unmatched junction nucleotides: 3. CDR3 region: CASSPGTGGTEAFF. The DNA for the CDR3 is TGTGCCAGCAGCCCAGGGACAGGGGGCACTGAAGCTTTCTTT.

This chain connects TRBV6-5 to TRBJ2-5; no reliable D call. The CDR3 consists of 14 residues. V was trimmed by 0 bases and J by 1 base, leaving 6 bases between them. CDR1 is MNHEY, CDR2 SVGAGI, per germline. The CDR3 bases are TGTGCCAGCAGTTACTCGTACAGCCAAGAGACCCAGTACTTC. Its protein is CASSYSYSQETQYF.

The rearrangement links TRBV2 to TRBJ2-3; 7 nucleotides line up with TRBD1. Germline CDR1 SNHLY, CDR2 FYNNEI. The CDR3 sequence is 13 residues long. Losses at the gene ends were 7 bases for V and 5 bases for J; bases not matched to a gene: 6. DNA of the CDR3: TGTGCCAGCACCCGGGACAGAAGAGATACGCAGTATTTT. Protein product: CASTRDRRDTQYF.

Regarding this clone: The identical CDR3 is also encoded by other nucleotide sequences in the sample. The rearrangement links TRBV19 to TRBJ2-1; tentative D call: TRBD2 (5 bases). The ends were cut back, 2 bases at V and 2 bases at J, with 13 bases in the middle. The V gene's germline CDR1 is LNHDA and CDR2 SQIVND (reference sequence). The CDR3 covers 16 residues. DNA for the CDR3: TGTGCCAGTAGTATATCACGAGGGCCCCCCTACAATGAGCAGTTCTTC. It encodes CASSISRGPPYNEQFF.

The genes are TRBV11-2 and TRBJ1-2, with 7 bases lining up with TRBD1. This CDR3 spans 15 amino acids. CDR1 is SGHAT and CDR2 is FQNNGV in the germline V gene. Trimming cost V 6 bases and J 4 bases; bases outside gene matches: 11. CDR3 coding DNA: TGTGCCAGCAGGATTGGGGTGGACAGGAGCTATGGCTACACCTTC. Translation gives CASRIGVDRSYGYTF.

This chain uses TRBV5-8 with TRBJ2-6; D is possibly TRBD1 (6 bases). CDR1 is SGHTS and CDR2 is YDEGEE in the germline V gene. The CDR3 has 19 residues. V lost 3 bases and J 1 base, leaving 20 bases between the germline ends. The CDR3 bases are TGTGCCAGCAGCTGGCCCTCAGGGGCGATGTGGTCTGGGGCCAACGTCCTGACTTTC. Translating it yields CASSWPSGAMWSGANVLTF.

The chain employs TRBV25-1 and TRBJ2-1, with 8 bases matching TRBD2. The V gene's germline CDR1 is MGHDK and CDR2 SYGVNS. The CDR3 extends over 16 amino acids. V dropped 2 bases and J dropped 7; count of bases not matched to a gene: 10. The CDR3 DNA reads TGTGCCAGCAGTGAACCCATCCGAGCGGGGGAGAATGAGCAGTTCTTC. Its protein product is CASSEPIRAGENEQFF.

This clone was seen only once. This chain connects TRBV3-1 (or the pseudogene TRBV3-2) to TRBJ2-2; possible D gene TRBD1, 6 bases. The germline V and J ends were trimmed by 2 bases and 2 bases, with 9 bases remaining between them. From germline, CDR1 is LGHDT and CDR2 YNNKEL (reference sequence). CDR3 length: 15 amino acids. The CDR3 DNA follows: TGTGCCAGCAGCCAACGGGGACAAAACACCGGGGAGCTGTTTTTT. Translation: CASSQRGQNTGELFF.

The chain joins TRBV5-5 to TRBJ2-1; 11 bases are a match to TRBD2. The J segment lost 10 bases and the V segment lost 0 bases, leaving 6 bases of the junction unmatched. CDR3 length equals 15 residues. Germline lookup yields CDR1 SGHKS and CDR2 YYEKEE (reference sequence). CDR3 loop: CASSLDPTSGIEQFF. CDR3 DNA: TGTGCCAGCAGCTTGGATCCGACTAGCGGGATCGAGCAGTTCTTC.

The J gene is TRBJ2-5, the V gene TRBV6-2 or TRBV6-3; TRBD1 agrees at 7 bases. Trimming took 6 bases from V and 7 from J; bases not matched to a gene: 8. The CDR3 covers 13 residues. Germline V CDR1 and CDR2: MNHEY, SVGEGT. CDR3 sequence: CASRYRGQGTQYF. The CDR3, as DNA: TGTGCCAGCAGGTACAGGGGTCAGGGGACCCAGTACTTC.